This T cell receptor (beta chain) was recovered during a study of T cell responses to AZD1222 COVID-19 vaccine. Notes on the study in general: Nearly half of spike-specific TCRs reportedly target variant regions that are unmutated in the B.1.351 and B.1.1.7 variants. Researchers took repertoire samples only after the peak T cell response had come.

The CDR3 consists of 14 residues. The germline V gene has CDR1 SGHTS and CDR2 YDEGEE. V was cut by 1 base and J by 5 bases, with 11 bases left in between. Regarding this clone: Antigen specificity is unknown.

Clones were read by immunoSEQ multiplex PCR, and TCRdb kept only the in-frame ones, dropping some. The profile shows roughly 110,000 clones, around 92% of them singletons. The sample in question was peripheral blood, obtained 28 days after the second AZD1222 dose. The TCR sequence derives from an adult who received the AZD1222 COVID-19 vaccine. V gene TRBV5-8 combines with J gene TRBJ2-3; TRBD2 might be the D (5 bases). The DNA for the CDR3 is TGTGCCAGCAGCTTGAGCCCCGGGGTAGATACGCAGTATTTT. This codes for CASSLSPGVDTQYF.